Presented here are 5 T cell receptor beta chains from one specimen sequenced in a study of T cell changes during pregnancy in multiple sclerosis. The table came from immunoSEQ multiplex PCR; TCRdb's copy has only in-frame clones and leaves some out. The sample consists of roughly 39,000 clones, just over 90% of them appearing once. The input for sequencing was CD4+ T cells from peripheral blood mononuclear cells, taken in the first trimester of pregnancy. The source is a female donor in good health, enrolled as a control in a pregnancy study.

The rearrangement joins TRBV7-2 to TRBJ2-3; 8 bases match TRBD1. Germline-derived CDR1 and CDR2 are SGHTA and FQGNSA. Trimming at V came to 0 bases and at J to 2 bases, leaving 13 bases not matched to a gene. The CDR3 is 19 amino acids. The CDR3 nucleotides read TGTGCCAGCAGCTTAGCATCTGGATTCAGGGGGCGTACCACAGATACGCAGTATTTT. Protein: CASSLASGFRGRTTDTQYF.

This sequence joins TRBV19 and TRBJ2-4, with TRBD2 as a possible D gene (5 bases). Germline CDR1 reads LNHDA; CDR2 reads SQIVND (reference sequence). The CDR3 has 14 residues. Trimming removed 8 bases from V and 1 base from J, with 12 bases in between. DNA for the CDR3: TGTGCCAGTGCGGAGGTGGTGGCCAAAAACATTCAGTACTTC. Amino acid sequence: CASAEVVAKNIQYF.

The count of this clone is one. CDR3 bases: TGCGCCAGCCCTCGGCAGGTAGGCTCTGGAAACACCATATATTTT. Translated: CASPRQVGSGNTIYF. J is TRBJ1-3 and V is TRBV10-1, with D unclear. This CDR3 comprises 15 residues. Trimming removed 8 bases from V and 0 bases from J, with 14 bases in between. The germline V gene has CDR1 WNHNN and CDR2 SYGVQD (reference sequence).

The chain employs TRBV2 and TRBJ1-1, with D perhaps TRBD1 (5 bases). V dropped 8 bases and J dropped 5 bases, with 15 bases sitting between them. This CDR3 has 13 residues. Germline lookup yields CDR1 SNHLY and CDR2 FYNNEI. CDR3 sequence: CASRSGGGTEAFF. Here the CDR3 DNA reads TGTGCCAGCCGTTCGGGGGGAGGAACTGAAGCTTTCTTT.

The chain links TRBV5-1 to TRBJ2-7, with 9 positions matching TRBD1. Germline V gives CDR1 SGHRS, CDR2 YFSETQ. V shed 5 bases, J shed 5 bases, and the junction held 8 bases outside the gene matches. The CDR3 is 14 amino acids. Here the CDR3 reads CASRYRDRVDEQYF. The CDR3 DNA is TGCGCCAGCAGGTACCGGGACAGGGTGGACGAGCAGTACTTC.